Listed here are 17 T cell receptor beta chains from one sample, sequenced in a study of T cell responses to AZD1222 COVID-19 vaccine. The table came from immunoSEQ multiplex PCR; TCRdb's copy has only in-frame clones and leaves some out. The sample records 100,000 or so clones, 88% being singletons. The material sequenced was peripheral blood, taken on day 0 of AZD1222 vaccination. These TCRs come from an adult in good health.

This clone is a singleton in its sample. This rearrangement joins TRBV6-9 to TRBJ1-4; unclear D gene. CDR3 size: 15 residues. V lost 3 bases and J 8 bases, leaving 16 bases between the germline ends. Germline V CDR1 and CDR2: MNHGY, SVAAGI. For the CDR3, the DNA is TGTGCCAGCAGTTACCCCGCGGAAGGGAAGGAAAAACTGTTTTTT. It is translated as CASSYPAEGKEKLFF.

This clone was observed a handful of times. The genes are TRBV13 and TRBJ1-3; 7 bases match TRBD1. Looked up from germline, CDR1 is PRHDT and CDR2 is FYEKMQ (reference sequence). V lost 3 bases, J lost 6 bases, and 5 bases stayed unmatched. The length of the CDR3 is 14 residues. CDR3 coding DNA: TGTGCCAGCAGCTTCGGAGACAGGGTAAACACCATATATTTT. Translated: CASSFGDRVNTIYF.

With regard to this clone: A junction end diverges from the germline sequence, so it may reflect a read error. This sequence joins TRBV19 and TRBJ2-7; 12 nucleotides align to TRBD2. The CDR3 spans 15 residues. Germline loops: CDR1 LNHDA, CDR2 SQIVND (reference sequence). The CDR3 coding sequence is TGTGCCAGTAGTCTAGCGGGAGGGCCCTCCCACGAGCAGTACTTC. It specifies CASSLAGGPSHEQYF.

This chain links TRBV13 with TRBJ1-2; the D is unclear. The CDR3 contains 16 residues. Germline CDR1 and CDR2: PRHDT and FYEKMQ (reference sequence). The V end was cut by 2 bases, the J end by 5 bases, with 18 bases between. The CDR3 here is CASSLNVVGWGYGYTF. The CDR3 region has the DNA TGTGCCAGCAGCTTAAATGTCGTTGGGTGGGGATATGGCTACACCTTC.

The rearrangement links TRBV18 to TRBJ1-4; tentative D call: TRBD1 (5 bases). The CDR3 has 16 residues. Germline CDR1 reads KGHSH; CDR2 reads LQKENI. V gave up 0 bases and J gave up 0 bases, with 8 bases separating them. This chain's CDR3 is CASSPPGGATNEKLFF. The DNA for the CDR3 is TGTGCCAGCTCACCACCGGGAGGGGCAACTAATGAAAAACTGTTTTTT.

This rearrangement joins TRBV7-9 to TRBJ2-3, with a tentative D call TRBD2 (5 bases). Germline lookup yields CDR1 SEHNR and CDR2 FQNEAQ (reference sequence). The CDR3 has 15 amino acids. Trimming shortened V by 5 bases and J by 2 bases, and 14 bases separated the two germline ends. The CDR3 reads CASSPPGISTDTQYF. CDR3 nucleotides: TGTGCCAGCAGCCCTCCGGGAATATCCACAGATACGCAGTATTTT.

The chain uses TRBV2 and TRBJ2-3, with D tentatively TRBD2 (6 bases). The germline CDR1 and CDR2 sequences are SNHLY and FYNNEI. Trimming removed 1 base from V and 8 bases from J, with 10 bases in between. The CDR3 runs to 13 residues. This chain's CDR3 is CASSEVRAGTQYF. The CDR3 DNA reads TGTGCCAGCAGTGAAGTGAGAGCGGGTACGCAGTATTTT.

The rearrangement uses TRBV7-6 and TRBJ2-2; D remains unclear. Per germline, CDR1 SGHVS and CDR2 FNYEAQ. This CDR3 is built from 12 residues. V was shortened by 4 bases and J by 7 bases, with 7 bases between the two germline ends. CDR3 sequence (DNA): TGTGCCAGCAGCTCTTCGGGCGGGGAGCTGTTTTTT. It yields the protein CASSSSGGELFF.

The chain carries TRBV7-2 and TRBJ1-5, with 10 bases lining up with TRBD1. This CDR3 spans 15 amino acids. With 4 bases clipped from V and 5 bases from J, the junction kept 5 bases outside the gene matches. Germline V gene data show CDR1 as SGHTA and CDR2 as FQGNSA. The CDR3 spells CASSSQGTGDQPQHF. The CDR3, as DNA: TGTGCCAGCAGCTCCCAAGGGACAGGGGATCAGCCCCAGCATTTT.

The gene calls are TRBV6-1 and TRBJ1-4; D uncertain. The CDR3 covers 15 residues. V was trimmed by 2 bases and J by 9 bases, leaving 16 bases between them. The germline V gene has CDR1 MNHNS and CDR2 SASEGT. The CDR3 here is CASSERSRLRKKLFF. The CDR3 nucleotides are TGTGCCAGCAGTGAAAGGTCGAGACTAAGAAAAAAACTGTTTTTT.

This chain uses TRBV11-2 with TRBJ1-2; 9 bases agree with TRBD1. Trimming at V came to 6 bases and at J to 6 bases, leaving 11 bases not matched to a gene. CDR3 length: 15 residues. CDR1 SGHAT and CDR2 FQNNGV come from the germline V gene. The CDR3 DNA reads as TGTGCCAGCAGGAACAACAGGGGGCGAGATGATGGCTACACCTTC. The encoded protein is CASRNNRGRDDGYTF. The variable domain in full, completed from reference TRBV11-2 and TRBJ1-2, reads EAGVAQSPRYKIIEKRQSVAFWCNPISGHATLYWYQQILGQGPKLLIQFQNNGVVDDSQLPKDRFSAERLKGVDSTLKIQPAKLEDSAVYLCASRNNRGRDDGYTFGSGTRLTVV.

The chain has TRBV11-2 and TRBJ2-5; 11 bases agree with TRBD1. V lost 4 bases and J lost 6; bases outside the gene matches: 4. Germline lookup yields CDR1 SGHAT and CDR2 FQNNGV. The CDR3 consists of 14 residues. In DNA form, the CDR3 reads TGTGCCAGCAGCTACGGGACAGGGGGTCAGACCCAGTACTTC. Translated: CASSYGTGGQTQYF.

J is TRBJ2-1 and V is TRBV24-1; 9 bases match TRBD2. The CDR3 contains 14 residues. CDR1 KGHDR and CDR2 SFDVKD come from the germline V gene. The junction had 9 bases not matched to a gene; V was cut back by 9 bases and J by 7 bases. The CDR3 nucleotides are TGTGCCACCGAGCTAGCGGGAACCGTGAATGAGCAGTTCTTC. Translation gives CATELAGTVNEQFF.

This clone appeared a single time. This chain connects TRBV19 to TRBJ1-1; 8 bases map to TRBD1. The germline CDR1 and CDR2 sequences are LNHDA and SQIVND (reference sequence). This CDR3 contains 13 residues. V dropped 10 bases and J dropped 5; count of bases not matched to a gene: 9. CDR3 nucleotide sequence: TGTGCCACCCGAGGACAGGGAGTAACTGAAGCTTTCTTT. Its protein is CATRGQGVTEAFF.

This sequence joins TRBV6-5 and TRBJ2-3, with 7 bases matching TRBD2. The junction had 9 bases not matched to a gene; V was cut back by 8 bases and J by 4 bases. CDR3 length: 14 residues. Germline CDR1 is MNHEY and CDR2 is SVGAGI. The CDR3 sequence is CASRSRGVSDTQYF. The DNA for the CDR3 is TGTGCCAGCCGTAGTCGGGGGGTGTCAGATACGCAGTATTTT.

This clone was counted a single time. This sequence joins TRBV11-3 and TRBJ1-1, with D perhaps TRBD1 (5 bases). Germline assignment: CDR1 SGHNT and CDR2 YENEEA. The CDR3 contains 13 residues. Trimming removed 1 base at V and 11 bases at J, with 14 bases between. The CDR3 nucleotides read TGTGCCAGCAGCTTAGGGGCTCCAGGGCTGGCTTTCTTT. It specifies CASSLGAPGLAFF.

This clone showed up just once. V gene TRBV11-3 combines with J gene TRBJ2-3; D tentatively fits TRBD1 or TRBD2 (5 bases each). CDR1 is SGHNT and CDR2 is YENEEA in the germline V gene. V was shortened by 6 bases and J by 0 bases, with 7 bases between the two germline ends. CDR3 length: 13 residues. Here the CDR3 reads CASRWGSTDTQYF. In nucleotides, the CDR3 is TGTGCCAGCAGGTGGGGGAGCACAGATACGCAGTATTTT.